The T cell receptor beta chain under discussion was sequenced for a study of a mutant IDH1 vaccine in newly diagnosed glioma. Trimming shortened V by 6 bases and J by 2 bases, and 14 bases separated the two germline ends. CDR3 length: 14 residues. Germline loops: CDR1 LNHDA, CDR2 SQIVND (reference sequence). The sample's time point: week 11, during vaccination. The content of each vaccine dose was 300 ug of mutant IDH1 20-mer peptide, and topical imiquimod accompanied it. This clone came up once. Its antigen remains unknown. Generated by immunoSEQ multiplex PCR, the TCRdb table keeps only in-frame clones and is missing some. The data contain fewer than 75,000 clones, around 85% of them singletons.

The V and J genes are TRBV19 and TRBJ2-7; D perhaps matches TRBD1 (6 bases). The TCR was taken from a woman in her 50s with glioma. The specimen was PBMCs, collected from a glioma patient whose treatment included an IDH1 peptide vaccine. CDR3 sequence: CASSEGGIPYEQYF. DNA for the CDR3: TGTGCCAGTAGCGAAGGGGGAATTCCCTACGAGCAGTACTTC.